The 25 T cell receptor beta chains below were found in one sample sequenced in a study of blood T cell repertoires in COVID-19. TCRdb keeps only in-frame clones here, not all; method: immunoSEQ multiplex PCR. Among some 97,000 clones listed, 80% to 95% were seen once. The sample taken for sequencing was peripheral blood. The origin of the receptors is a man aged 50 or older with active COVID-19.

The sample holds one count of this clone. The J gene is TRBJ1-3, the V gene TRBV7-6; D remains unclear. The V gene lost 5 bases and the J gene lost 0 bases, with 11 bases spanning the gap. There are 15 residues in the CDR3. Germline CDR1 SGHVS, CDR2 FNYEAQ. In DNA form, the CDR3 reads TGTGCCAGCAGCGCAGAACAGAGCTCTGGAAACACCATATATTTT. It codes for CASSAEQSSGNTIYF.

This chain connects TRBV27 to TRBJ2-3, with unresolved D. Trimming pared 2 bases from V and 3 bases from J, leaving 9 bases between. This CDR3 spans 14 amino acids. Germline values: CDR1 MNHEY, CDR2 SMNVEV (reference sequence). CDR3 nucleotide sequence: TGTGCCAGCAGTTTAGTCCCCAGAACAGATACGCAGTATTTT. Its protein product is CASSLVPRTDTQYF.

The J gene is TRBJ1-2, the V gene TRBV19; 10 bases agree with TRBD1. CDR1 and CDR2 (germline): LNHDA, SQIVND (reference sequence). With 7 bases clipped from V and 6 bases from J, the junction kept 8 bases outside the gene matches. The CDR3 covers 14 residues. CDR3 coding DNA: TGTGCCAGTACCAAAACCGGGACAGGGGATGGCTACACCTTC. This sequence encodes CASTKTGTGDGYTF. Supplemented by reference TRBV19 and TRBJ1-2, the full variable domain reads DGGITQSPKYLFRKEGQNVTLSCEQNLNHDAMYWYRQDPGQGLRLIYYSQIVNDFQKGDIAEGYSVSREKKESFPLTVTSAQKNPTAFYLCASTKTGTGDGYTFGSGTRLTVV.

The rearrangement links TRBV7-8 to TRBJ2-3, with 8 bases aligning to TRBD2. CDR3 length: 15 residues. J was trimmed by 5 bases and V by 5 bases; bases with no gene match: 9. Germline V lookup: CDR1 SGHVS, CDR2 FQNEAQ. This chain's CDR3 is CASSRRGGKGDTQYF. CDR3 nucleotide sequence: TGTGCCAGCAGCCGACGCGGGGGGAAAGGAGATACGCAGTATTTT.

The chain links TRBV24-1 to TRBJ2-3; 9 positions agree with TRBD2. V was pared by 1 base and J by 0 bases, with 7 bases of the junction left unmatched. The CDR3 covers 18 residues. Looked up from germline, CDR1 is KGHDR and CDR2 is SFDVKD. CDR3 DNA: TGTGCCACCAGTGATTTCGCCGGGACTAGCAGCAGCACAGATACGCAGTATTTT. It codes for CATSDFAGTSSSTDTQYF.

V is TRBV5-1 and J is TRBJ2-2, with 9 bases lining up with TRBD1. The V and J ends lost 4 bases and 6 bases, in that order; junction bases with no gene match: 13. Germline V CDR1 and CDR2: SGHRS, YFSETQ. The CDR3 is 17 amino acids. The CDR3 DNA reads TGCGCCAGCAGCCCAACTCCGGGACAGGGAAAGGCCGGGGAGCTGTTTTTT. Translation: CASSPTPGQGKAGELFF.

The chain carries TRBV7-9 and TRBJ2-7; TRBD2 agrees at 9 bases. Germline trimming cut 3 bases from V and 3 bases from J; bases unmatched to any gene: 0. The germline V gene has CDR1 SEHNR and CDR2 FQNEAQ (reference sequence). This CDR3 spans 13 amino acids. CDR3 nucleotides: TGTGCCAGCAGCTTTAGCGGGGGCTACGAGCAGTACGTC. Residues: CASSFSGGYEQYV.

The J gene is TRBJ2-7, the V gene TRBV6-5; 11 bases match TRBD1. This CDR3 spans 13 amino acids. V lost 9 bases and J lost 4; bases outside the gene matches: 5. CDR1 and CDR2 (germline): MNHEY, SVGAGI. The chain's CDR3 is CASTGTGGYEQYF. For the CDR3, the DNA is TGTGCCAGTACCGGGACAGGGGGTTACGAGCAGTACTTC.

This rearrangement joins TRBV5-1 to TRBJ2-7; D ambiguous. Germline CDR1 reads SGHRS; CDR2 reads YFSETQ. CDR3 length equals 13 residues. Trimming removed 4 bases at V and 0 bases at J, with 8 bases between. CDR3 sequence reads: CASSTTVSYEQYF. The CDR3, as DNA: TGCGCCAGCAGCACCACAGTCTCCTACGAGCAGTACTTC.

V and J are TRBV11-2 and TRBJ2-2; TRBD2 matches at 7 bases. The CDR3 runs to 15 residues. V shed 6 bases and J 2 bases; nucleotides not matched to a gene: 6. Germline V gene lookup returns CDR1 SGHAT and CDR2 FQNNGV. The CDR3, as DNA: TGTGCCAGCAGGCGGAGCGGGAATAACACCGGGGAGCTGTTTTTT. Its protein is CASRRSGNNTGELFF.

The V call is TRBV5-4, the J call TRBJ1-1; D is perhaps TRBD1 (6 bases). V was shortened by 0 bases and J by 0 bases, with 18 bases between the two germline ends. From germline, CDR1 is SGHNT and CDR2 YYREEE (reference sequence). The CDR3 sequence is 18 residues long. The CDR3: CASSLEVTVQGMNTEAFF. For the CDR3, the DNA is TGTGCCAGCAGCTTGGAGGTGACGGTACAGGGAATGAACACTGAAGCTTTCTTT.

This clone has just a few counts. The chain links TRBV10-3 to TRBJ2-5, with 9 nucleotides matching TRBD1. Germline CDR1 reads ENHRY; CDR2 reads SYGVKD. The CDR3 has 15 residues. Trimming at V came to 5 bases and at J to 5 bases, leaving 9 bases not matched to a gene. CDR3 residues: CAISLDRGLGETQYF. For the CDR3, the DNA is TGTGCCATCAGTCTGGACAGGGGACTGGGCGAGACCCAGTACTTC.

The chain joins TRBV11-2 to TRBJ2-4; possibly TRBD1 for D (6 bases). The CDR3 extends over 14 amino acids. Germline V CDR1 and CDR2: SGHAT, FQNNGV. V dropped 1 base and J dropped 5 bases, with 9 bases sitting between them. The CDR3 DNA is TGTGCCAGCAGCTTAGTTGGACAGCAAAACATTCAGTACTTC. This gives the protein CASSLVGQQNIQYF.

DNA of the CDR3: TGTGCCAGCCGGTCAGGAGGGGGGGCAACCCGGGGCTACACCTTC. This encodes CASRSGGGATRGYTF. The gene calls are TRBV6-5 and TRBJ1-2, with D possibly matching TRBD1 (6 bases). The CDR3 has 15 amino acids. The V and J ends lost 8 bases and 8 bases respectively, with 24 bases between them. The germline CDR1 and CDR2 sequences are MNHEY and SVGAGI.

CDR3 coding DNA: TGTGCCAGTATCCCCCCGGCAGGTAACACCGGGGAGCTGTTTTTT. Translating it yields CASIPPAGNTGELFF. This chain connects TRBV19 to TRBJ2-2; D is uncertain. The length of the CDR3 is 15 residues. V was trimmed by 7 bases and J by 2 bases, leaving 14 bases between them. CDR1 and CDR2 from the germline V gene are LNHDA and SQIVND (reference sequence).

The V gene is TRBV5-1, the J gene TRBJ1-3; D is possibly TRBD1 (6 bases). With 4 bases removed from V and 1 base from J, the gap between germline ends came to 9 bases. Germline V CDR1 and CDR2: SGHRS, YFSETQ. CDR3 size: 14 residues. CDR3 region: CASSKQGSGNTIYF. The CDR3 coding sequence is TGCGCCAGCAGCAAACAGGGATCTGGAAACACCATATATTTT.

The gene calls are TRBV3-1 (or the pseudogene TRBV3-2) and TRBJ2-3, with TRBD2 matching over 9 bases. J gave up 5 bases and V 1 base, and 10 bases lay outside the gene matches. The CDR3 extends over 17 amino acids. The germline V gene has CDR1 LGHDT and CDR2 YNNKEL (reference sequence). CDR3 in amino acids: CASSQARYSGGGDTQYF. In nucleotides, the CDR3 is TGTGCCAGCAGCCAAGCCCGTTATAGCGGGGGAGGAGATACGCAGTATTTT.

The gene calls are TRBV7-9 and TRBJ1-4; 7 bases are shared with TRBD1. The CDR3 has 16 amino acids. Germline CDR1 is SEHNR and CDR2 is FQNEAQ (reference sequence). V lost 0 bases to trimming and J lost 7 bases; unmatched junction nucleotides: 8. The CDR3 nucleotides read TGTGCCAGCAGCTTAGCGCGGGCAGGGGGTTCTGAAAAACTGTTTTTT. Its translation: CASSLARAGGSEKLFF. Full variable domain (remainder filled in from reference TRBV7-9 and TRBJ1-4): DTGVSQNPRHKITKRGQNVTFRCDPISEHNRLYWYRQTLGQGPEFLTYFQNEAQLEKSRLLSDRFSAERPKGSFSTLEIQRTEQGDSAMYLCASSLARAGGSEKLFFGSGTQLSVL.

This chain connects TRBV25-1 to TRBJ2-3, with 11 bases identical to TRBD2. The V gene end was trimmed by 0 bases and the J gene end by 4 bases; junction bases not matched to a gene: 6. Germline CDR1 is MGHDK and CDR2 is SYGVNS. The CDR3 totals 17 residues. CDR3: CASSEYRPLAGADTQYF. Written as DNA, the CDR3 is TGTGCCAGCAGTGAATATAGACCACTAGCGGGAGCAGATACGCAGTATTTT.

This clone was detected once. The V call is TRBV5-1, the J call TRBJ2-3; 8 nucleotides align to TRBD2. The CDR3 consists of 17 residues. The V gene end was trimmed by 1 base and the J gene end by 1 base; junction bases not matched to a gene: 8. CDR1 and CDR2 (germline): SGHRS, YFSETQ. The CDR3 region is CASSLRSGGARTDTQYF. The CDR3 DNA reads TGCGCCAGCAGCTTGAGGTCGGGGGGGGCCCGCACAGATACGCAGTATTTT.

J is TRBJ1-1 and V is TRBV20-1; a weak D match, TRBD1 (5 bases). Germline CDR1 reads DFQATT; CDR2 reads SNEGSKA (reference sequence). This CDR3 has 15 residues. V dropped 3 bases and J dropped 1 base, with 15 bases sitting between them. CDR3 coding DNA: TGCAGTGCTAGTTCTGGGGCGTCCTGGAACACTGAAGCTTTCTTT. Residues: CSASSGASWNTEAFF.

This clone was counted once. V usage is TRBV3-1 (or the pseudogene TRBV3-2) and J usage is TRBJ2-3, with TRBD2 matching over 9 bases. Losses at the gene ends were 4 bases for V and 4 bases for J; bases not matched to a gene: 6. This CDR3 comprises 15 residues. Germline CDR1 LGHDT, CDR2 YNNKEL (reference sequence). The CDR3 reads CASSLSGSGSDTQYF. CDR3 nucleotide sequence: TGTGCCAGCAGCCTTAGCGGGAGCGGCTCAGATACGCAGTATTTT.

The CDR3 DNA is TGTGCCAGCAGCGCCCAAGAGTTTCCACCTTACGAGCAGTACTTC. The encoded protein is CASSAQEFPPYEQYF. This chain uses TRBV9 with TRBJ2-7, with D unresolved. Between the trimmed V and J ends, which lost 3 bases and 4 bases, there was a span of 17 bases. The CDR3 is 15 residues long. Germline V CDR1 and CDR2: SGDLS, YYNGEE. The whole variable domain, remainder taken from reference TRBV9 and TRBJ2-7, is DSGVTQTPKHLITATGQRVTLRCSPRSGDLSVYWYQQSLDQGLQFLIQYYNGEERAKGNILERFSAQQFPDLHSELNLSSLELGDSALYFCASSAQEFPPYEQYFGPGTRLTVT.

CDR3 region: CANLLAGVEQFF. CDR3 nucleotide sequence: TGTGCCAATCTGCTAGCGGGAGTTGAGCAGTTCTTC. This chain joins TRBV19 and TRBJ2-1; 10 positions agree with TRBD2. Germline trimming cut 10 bases from V and 9 bases from J; bases unmatched to any gene: 6. The CDR3 has 12 amino acids. The germline V gene encodes CDR1 LNHDA and CDR2 SQIVND (reference sequence).

This rearrangement joins TRBV3-1 (or the pseudogene TRBV3-2) to TRBJ1-2; unclear D gene. V was clipped by 3 bases and J by 8 bases, with 13 bases between them. There are 13 residues in the CDR3. The germline gives CDR1 LGHDT, CDR2 YNNKEL (reference sequence). The DNA for the CDR3 is TGTGCCAGCAGCCACGGCGAGGGCTGGGGCTACACCTTC. Its protein product is CASSHGEGWGYTF.